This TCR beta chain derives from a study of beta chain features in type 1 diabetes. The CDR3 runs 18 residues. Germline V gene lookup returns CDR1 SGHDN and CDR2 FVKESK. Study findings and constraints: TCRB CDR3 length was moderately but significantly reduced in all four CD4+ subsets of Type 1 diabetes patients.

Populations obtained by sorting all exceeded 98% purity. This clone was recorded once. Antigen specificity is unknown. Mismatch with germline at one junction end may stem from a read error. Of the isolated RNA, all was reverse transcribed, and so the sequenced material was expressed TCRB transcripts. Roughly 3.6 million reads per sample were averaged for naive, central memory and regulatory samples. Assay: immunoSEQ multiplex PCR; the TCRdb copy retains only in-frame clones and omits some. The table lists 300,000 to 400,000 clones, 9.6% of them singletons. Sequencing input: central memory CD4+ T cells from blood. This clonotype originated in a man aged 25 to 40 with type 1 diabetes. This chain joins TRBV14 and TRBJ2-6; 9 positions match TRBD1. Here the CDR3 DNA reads TGTGCCCGCAGCCGCGGGACAGGGCCTTCCTCTGGGGCCAACGTCCTGACTTTC. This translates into CARSRGTGPSSGANVLTF.